These T cell receptor beta chains were read from a single sample in a study of blood T cell repertoires in COVID-19. TCRdb's copy holds only in-frame clones and misses some; the assay was immunoSEQ multiplex PCR. The top ten hold more than 1.5% of the sample, which has approximately 150,000 clones, about 86% seen once. What was sequenced was peripheral blood. These receptors were taken from a woman aged 60 to 75 with acute or convalescent COVID-19. Each CDR3 is given with its conserved first and last residue. D genes are given only for firm matches. For some rows the clone size is stated as once, few or many, or as a class when expanded; others skip it.

TGCGCCAGCAGCCTGGACGGGACAGCGATTCAAGAGACCCAGTACTTC,CASSLDGTAIQETQYF,once,TRBV5-1,TRBD1,TRBJ2-5
TGTGCCAGCAGCTCCGAAAACAGGAACACCGGGGAGCTGTTTTTT,CASSSENRNTGELFF,NA,TRBV7-2,NA,TRBJ2-2
TGTGCCAGTAGTATTCTACCAAATCAGCCCCAGCATTTT,CASSILPNQPQHF,NA,TRBV19,NA,TRBJ1-5
TGTGCCAGCAGCTTAGTAGGTAGCGGGGACTCCTACGAGCAGTACTTC,CASSLVGSGDSYEQYF,few,TRBV7-2,TRBD2,TRBJ2-7
TGTGCCAGCAGCTTAGATGGGGAGGGTAGTCAGCCCCAGCATTTT,CASSLDGEGSQPQHF,NA,TRBV7-9,NA,TRBJ1-5
TGTGCCAGTAGTATTCAAGGGGTAACCTACGAGCAGTACTTC,CASSIQGVTYEQYF,NA,TRBV19,NA,TRBJ2-7
TGTGCCAGCAGCCCACTCCCAGGGTCCGGGACTGAAGCTTTCTTT,CASSPLPGSGTEAFF,NA,TRBV7-3,NA,TRBJ1-1
TGCGCCAGCAGCCAATCTATACCAGCGACCGGGGAGCTGTTTTTT,CASSQSIPATGELFF,NA,TRBV4-1,NA,TRBJ2-2
TGCGCCAGCAGCCCCGGGACAGTTAATGAAAAACTGTTTTTT,CASSPGTVNEKLFF,NA,TRBV5-1,TRBD1,TRBJ1-4
TGCAGCGTTGAATGTACAGCCTTTAGCAATCAGCCCCAGCATTTT,CSVECTAFSNQPQHF,few,TRBV29-1,NA,TRBJ1-5
TGTGCCAGCAGTTACGACTTAAGGCGGCAGCCCCAGCATTTT,CASSYDLRRQPQHF,NA,TRBV6-2/TRBV6-3,NA,TRBJ1-5
TGTGCCAGCAGCCGGGGTAGCGGGGTGAACACAGATACGCAGTATTTT,CASSRGSGVNTDTQYF,NA,TRBV7-3,TRBD2,TRBJ2-3
TGTGCCAGCAGCCTTAGGGGGGGAGGCTATGGCTACACCTTC,CASSLRGGGYGYTF,NA,TRBV3-1/TRBV3-2,NA,TRBJ1-2
TGTGCCAGTAGTAGCGGCGGGGTGGGCTACACCTTC,CASSSGGVGYTF,NA,TRBV19,NA,TRBJ1-2
TGCAGTGCGGTTCGAGGCTACGAGCAGTACTTC,CSAVRGYEQYF,NA,TRBV20-1,NA,TRBJ2-7
TGTGCCAGCAGTCGCGGACAGGACAATCAGCCCCAGCATTTT,CASSRGQDNQPQHF,NA,TRBV6-5,TRBD1,TRBJ1-5
TGTGCCAGCAGCTTAGACGGGGACAGCCCCCAGCATTTT,CASSLDGDSPQHF,NA,TRBV7-3,TRBD1,TRBJ1-5
TGTGCCAGCAGCTTAGGGACAGACTATGGCTACACCTTC,CASSLGTDYGYTF,NA,TRBV7-2,NA,TRBJ1-2
TGCGCCAGCAGAGGAGTGGGGGCGATGGGTGAAAAACTGTTTTTT,CASRGVGAMGEKLFF,NA,TRBV5-1,NA,TRBJ1-4
TGTGCCAGCTCACCCACAGGGGTGGACGCTGAAGCTTTCTTT,CASSPTGVDAEAFF,NA,TRBV18,TRBD1,TRBJ1-1
TGTGCCAGCAGCCAAGGCGGAGGGGCTTCTTCTGGAAACACCATATATTTT,CASSQGGGASSGNTIYF,NA,TRBV4-2,NA,TRBJ1-3
TGCGCCAGCAGCCAAGATGACTCGGACACTGAAGCTTTCTTT,CASSQDDSDTEAFF,NA,TRBV4-3,NA,TRBJ1-1
TGTGCCAGCAGTTACCCCACCGGCCCAGGGGGCAATGAGCAGTTCTTC,CASSYPTGPGGNEQFF,NA,TRBV6-6,TRBD1,TRBJ2-1
TGTGCCAGTAGTCCCCGGACGGACGGGAGCCCAGATACGCAGTATTTT,CASSPRTDGSPDTQYF,NA,TRBV19,NA,TRBJ2-3
TGTGCCACCAGTGCGGAGGCGGTGCAAGAGACCCAGTACTTC,CATSAEAVQETQYF,NA,TRBV24-1,NA,TRBJ2-5
TGTGCCAGCAGCCCAGGGACTAGTGGTAATGAGCAGTTCTTC,CASSPGTSGNEQFF,NA,TRBV7-3,TRBD2,TRBJ2-1
TGTGCCAGCTCACCACCGAGCAGGGTGGAAGGCTACACCTTC,CASSPPSRVEGYTF,NA,TRBV18,NA,TRBJ1-2
TGTGCCACCCAAGCTGTGCGTCATAGCAATCAGCCCCAGCATTTT,CATQAVRHSNQPQHF,NA,TRBV19,NA,TRBJ1-5
TGTGCCAGTAGTATTTTCGGGACATCATACGAGCAGTACTTC,CASSIFGTSYEQYF,NA,TRBV19,NA,TRBJ2-7
TGCGCCAGCAGCCAAGATGTACTAGCGGAGACACAAGAGACCCAGTACTTC,CASSQDVLAETQETQYF,NA,TRBV4-1,TRBD2,TRBJ2-5
TGTGCCAGCTCAGGAGGAGCCTACGAGCAGTACTTC,CASSGGAYEQYF,NA,TRBV18,NA,TRBJ2-7
TGCAGCGTCGAGGGTTTGTCGAGGACTGAAGCTTTCTTT,CSVEGLSRTEAFF,NA,TRBV29-1,NA,TRBJ1-1
TGTGCCTGGGAGCTTGGGGGGGCCGTGGACGCTTTCTTT,CAWELGGAVDAFF,NA,TRBV30,NA,TRBJ1-1
TGTGCCAGCAGAGGAGGGACTGGGGGGAACACTGAAGCTTTCTTT,CASRGGTGGNTEAFF,NA,TRBV9,NA,TRBJ1-1
TGTGCCAGCAGAGCCGGGGGGATAGCCTACGAGCAGTACTTC,CASRAGGIAYEQYF,NA,TRBV6-5,TRBD2,TRBJ2-7
TGTGCCAGCCAACAAAGCGGGGGGGCCATCAATGAGCAGTTCTTC,CASQQSGGAINEQFF,NA,TRBV2,TRBD2,TRBJ2-1
TGTGCCAGCAGCAGAGGCGTAACTGAAGCTTTCTTT,CASSRGVTEAFF,NA,TRBV9,NA,TRBJ1-1
TGTGCCAGCTCACTGCTTGACCTAGCGGGCCCACTGGTCCACGAGCAGTACTTC,CASSLLDLAGPLVHEQYF,NA,TRBV18,TRBD2,TRBJ2-7
TGTGCCAGCAGCGTAGAGGGCAGGGGGAACACTGAAGCTTTCTTT,CASSVEGRGNTEAFF,NA,TRBV9,NA,TRBJ1-1
TGTGCCAGCAGTTTATGGGCGGTACACTACACCTTC,CASSLWAVHYTF,NA,TRBV28,NA,TRBJ1-2
TGTGCCAGCAGTTTAGAAGGGAGGGAGACCCAGTACTTC,CASSLEGRETQYF,NA,TRBV12-3/TRBV12-4,NA,TRBJ2-5
TGTGCCTGTTCTAGCGGGACGTACAATGAGCAGTTCTTC,CACSSGTYNEQFF,NA,TRBV30,TRBD2,TRBJ2-1
TGTGCCAGCAGCTTACCGGGACAGGGGGAAGATACGCAGTATTTT,CASSLPGQGEDTQYF,NA,TRBV11-3,TRBD1,TRBJ2-3
TGTGCCAGCAGCCCCTACGATAGAAACACCATATATTTT,CASSPYDRNTIYF,NA,TRBV7-2,NA,TRBJ1-3
TGCAGTGCTAGAGCCAACTACGAGCAGTACTTC,CSARANYEQYF,NA,TRBV20-1,NA,TRBJ2-7
TGTGCCAGCAGCTCGGGACAGGGTATCTTCACAGATACGCAGTATTTT,CASSSGQGIFTDTQYF,NA,TRBV7-8,TRBD1,TRBJ2-3
TGTGCCACCAGCAGACAGGGCACAGATACGCAGTATTTT,CATSRQGTDTQYF,NA,TRBV24-1,NA,TRBJ2-3
TGTGCCACCAGTGATTGGGGCGACCAAGAGACCCAGTACTTC,CATSDWGDQETQYF,NA,TRBV24-1,NA,TRBJ2-5
TGTGCCAGTACACAGAATCTAAACACTGAAGCTTTCTTT,CASTQNLNTEAFF,NA,TRBV6-5,NA,TRBJ1-1
TGTGCCAGCAGGTTTGGTAACAGGGGGCAAGGCGAGCAGTACTTC,CASRFGNRGQGEQYF,NA,TRBV28,TRBD1,TRBJ2-7